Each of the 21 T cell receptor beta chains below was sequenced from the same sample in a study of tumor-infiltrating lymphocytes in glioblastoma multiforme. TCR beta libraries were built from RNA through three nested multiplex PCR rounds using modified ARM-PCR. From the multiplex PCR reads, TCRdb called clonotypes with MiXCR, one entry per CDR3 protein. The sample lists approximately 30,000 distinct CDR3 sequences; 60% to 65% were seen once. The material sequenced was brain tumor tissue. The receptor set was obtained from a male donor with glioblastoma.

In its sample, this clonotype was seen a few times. The CDR3 sequence: CASGAGASRETQYF. The DNA of the CDR3 is TGTGCCAGCGGAGCGGGAGCCTCGCGAGAGACCCAGTACTTC. The chain has TRBV7-9 and TRBJ2-5; 8 nucleotides match TRBD2. The germline V gene has CDR1 SEHNR and CDR2 FQNEAQ (reference sequence). The CDR3 is made up of 14 amino acids. The V and J ends lost 8 bases and 4 bases, in that order; junction bases with no gene match: 9. Complete variable domain (other parts from reference TRBV7-9 and TRBJ2-5): DTGVSQNPRHKITKRGQNVTFRCDPISEHNRLYWYRQTLGQGPEFLTYFQNEAQLEKSRLLSDRFSAERPKGSFSTLEIQRTEQGDSAMYLCASGAGASRETQYFGPGTRLLVL.

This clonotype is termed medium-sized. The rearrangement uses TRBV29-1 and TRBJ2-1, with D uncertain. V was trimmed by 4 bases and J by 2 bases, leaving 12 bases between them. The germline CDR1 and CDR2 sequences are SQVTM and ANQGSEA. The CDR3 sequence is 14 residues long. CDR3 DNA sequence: TGCAGCGTTGTGGGTGTAAATCCCTACAATGAGCAGTTCTTC. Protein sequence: CSVVGVNPYNEQFF.

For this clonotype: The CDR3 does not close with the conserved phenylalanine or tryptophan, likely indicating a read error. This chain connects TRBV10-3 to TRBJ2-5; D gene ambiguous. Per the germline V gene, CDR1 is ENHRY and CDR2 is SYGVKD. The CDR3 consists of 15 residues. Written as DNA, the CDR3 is TGTGCTATCAGTGAGTCGAGAGGATCCCGGGAGACCCAGTACTCC. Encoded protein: CAISESRGSRETQYS.

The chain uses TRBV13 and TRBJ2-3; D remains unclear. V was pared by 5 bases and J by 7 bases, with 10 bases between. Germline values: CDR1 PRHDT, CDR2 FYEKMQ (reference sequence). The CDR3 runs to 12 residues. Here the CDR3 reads CASSPKTNTQYF. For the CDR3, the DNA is TGTGCCAGCAGCCCAAAGACGAATACGCAGTATTTT.

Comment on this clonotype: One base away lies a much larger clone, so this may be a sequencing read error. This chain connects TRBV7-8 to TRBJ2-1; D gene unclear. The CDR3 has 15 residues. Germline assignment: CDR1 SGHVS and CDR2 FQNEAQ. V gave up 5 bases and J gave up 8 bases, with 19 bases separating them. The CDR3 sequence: CASSRRSPSNYEQFF. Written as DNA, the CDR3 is TGTGCCAGCAGCCGTAGAAGTCCAAGTAACTATGAGCAGTTCTTC.

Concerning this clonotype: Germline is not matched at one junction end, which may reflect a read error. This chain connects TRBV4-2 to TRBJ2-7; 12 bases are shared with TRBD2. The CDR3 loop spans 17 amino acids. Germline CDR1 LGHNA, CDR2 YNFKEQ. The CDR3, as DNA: TGTGCCAGCAGCCAAGATATGAGACTAGCGGGAGATTACGAGCAGCACTTC. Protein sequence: CASSQDMRLAGDYEQHF.

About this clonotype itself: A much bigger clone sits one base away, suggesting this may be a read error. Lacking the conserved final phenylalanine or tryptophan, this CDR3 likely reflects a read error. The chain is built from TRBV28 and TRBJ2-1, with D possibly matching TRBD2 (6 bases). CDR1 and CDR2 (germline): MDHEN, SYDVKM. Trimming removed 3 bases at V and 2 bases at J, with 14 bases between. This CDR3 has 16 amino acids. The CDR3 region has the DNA TGTGCCAGCAGTTTGATTCGCGGGATGACCTACAATGAGCAGTTCTTG. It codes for CASSLIRGMTYNEQFL.

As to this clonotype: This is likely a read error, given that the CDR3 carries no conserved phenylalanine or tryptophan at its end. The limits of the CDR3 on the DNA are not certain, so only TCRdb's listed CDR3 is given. The CDR3 is CSAIRGASTEACL. This chain uses TRBV29-1 with TRBJ1-1; the table's D call, TRBD1, has no DNA check behind it. Per the germline V gene, CDR1 is SQVTM and CDR2 is ANQGSEA. The CDR3 is made up of 13 amino acids, end residues included.

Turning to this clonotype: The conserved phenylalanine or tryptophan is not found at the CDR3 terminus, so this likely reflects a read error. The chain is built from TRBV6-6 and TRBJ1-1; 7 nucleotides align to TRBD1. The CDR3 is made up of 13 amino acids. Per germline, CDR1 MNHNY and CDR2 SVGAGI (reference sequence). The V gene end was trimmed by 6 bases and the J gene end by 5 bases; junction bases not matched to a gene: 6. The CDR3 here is CASSKTGKTEAFL. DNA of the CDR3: TGTGCCAGCAGCAAGACAGGGAAGACTGAAGCTTTCTTA.

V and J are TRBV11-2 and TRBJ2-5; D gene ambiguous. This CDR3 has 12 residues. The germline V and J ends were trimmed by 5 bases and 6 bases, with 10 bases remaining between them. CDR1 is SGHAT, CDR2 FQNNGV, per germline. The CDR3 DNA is TGTGCCAGCAGCCAGTTGGGGAAGACCCAGTACTTC. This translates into CASSQLGKTQYF. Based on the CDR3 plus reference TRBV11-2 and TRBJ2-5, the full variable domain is EAGVAQSPRYKIIEKRQSVAFWCNPISGHATLYWYQQILGQGPKLLIQFQNNGVVDDSQLPKDRFSAERLKGVDSTLKIQPAKLEDSAVYLCASSQLGKTQYFGPGTRLLVL.

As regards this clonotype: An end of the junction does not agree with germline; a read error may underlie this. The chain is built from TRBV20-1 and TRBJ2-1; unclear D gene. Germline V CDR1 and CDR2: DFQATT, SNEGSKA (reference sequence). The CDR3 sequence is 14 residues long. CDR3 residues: CSARHNRHYNEQVF. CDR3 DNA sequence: TGCAGTGCTAGACACAACAGACACTACAATGAGCAGGTCTTC.

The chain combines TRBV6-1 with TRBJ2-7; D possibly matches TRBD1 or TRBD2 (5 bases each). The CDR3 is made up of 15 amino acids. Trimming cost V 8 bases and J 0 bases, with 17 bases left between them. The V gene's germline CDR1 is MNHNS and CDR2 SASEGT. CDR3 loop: CASFLNGGHSYEQYF. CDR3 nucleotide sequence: TGTGCCAGCTTCCTGAATGGGGGTCACTCCTACGAGCAGTACTTC.

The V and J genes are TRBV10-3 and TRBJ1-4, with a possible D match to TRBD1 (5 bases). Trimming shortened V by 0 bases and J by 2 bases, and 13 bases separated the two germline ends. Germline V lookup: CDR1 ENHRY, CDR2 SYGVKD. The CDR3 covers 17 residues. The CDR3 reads CAISESDGGATNEKLFF. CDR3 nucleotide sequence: TGTGCCATCAGTGAGTCTGATGGAGGGGCCACTAATGAAAAACTGTTTTTT.

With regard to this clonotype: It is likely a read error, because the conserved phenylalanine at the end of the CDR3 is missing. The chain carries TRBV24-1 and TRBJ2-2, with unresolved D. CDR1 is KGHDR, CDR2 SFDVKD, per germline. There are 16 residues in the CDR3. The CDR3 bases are TGTCCCACCAGTGAGGTTTGGCCTACGAACACCGGGGAGCTGTTTTCT. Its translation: CPTSEVWPTNTGELFS.

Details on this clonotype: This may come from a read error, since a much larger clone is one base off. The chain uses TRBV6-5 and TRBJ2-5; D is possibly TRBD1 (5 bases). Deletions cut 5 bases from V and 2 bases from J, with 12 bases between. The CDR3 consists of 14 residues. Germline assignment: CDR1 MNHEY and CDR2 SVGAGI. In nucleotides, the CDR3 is TGTGCCAGCAGTAGGGGATACCGACAAGAGACCCAGTACTTC. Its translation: CASSRGYRQETQYF.

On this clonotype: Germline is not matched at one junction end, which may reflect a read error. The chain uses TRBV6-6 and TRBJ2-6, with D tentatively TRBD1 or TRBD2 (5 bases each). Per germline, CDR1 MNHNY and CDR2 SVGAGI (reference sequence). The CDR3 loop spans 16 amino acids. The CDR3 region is CASSITDFSGAIVLTF. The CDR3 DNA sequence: TGTGCCAGCAGTATCACGGACTTTTCTGGGGCCATCGTCCTGACTTTC.

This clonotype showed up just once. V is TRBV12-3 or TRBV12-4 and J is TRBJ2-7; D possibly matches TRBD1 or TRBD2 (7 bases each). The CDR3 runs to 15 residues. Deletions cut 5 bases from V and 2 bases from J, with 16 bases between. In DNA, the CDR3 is TGTGCCAGCAGTCCCAGGGGGAGCGGGGCCTACGAGCAGTACTTC. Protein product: CASSPRGSGAYEQYF.

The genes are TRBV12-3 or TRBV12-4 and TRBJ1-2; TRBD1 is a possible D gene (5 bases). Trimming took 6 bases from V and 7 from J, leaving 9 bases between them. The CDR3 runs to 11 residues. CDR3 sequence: CASSPRVGYTF. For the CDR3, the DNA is TGTGCCAGCAGCCCCAGGGTTGGCTACACCTTC.

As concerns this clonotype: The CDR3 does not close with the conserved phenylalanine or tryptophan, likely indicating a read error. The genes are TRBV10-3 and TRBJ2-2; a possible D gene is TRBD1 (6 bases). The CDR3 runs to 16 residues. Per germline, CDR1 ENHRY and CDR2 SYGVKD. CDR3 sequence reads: CTIPIPGQPNTGELFS. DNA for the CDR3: TGTACCATCCCTATACCGGGACAACCGAACACCGGGGAGCTGTTTTCT.

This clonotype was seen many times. The CDR3 is CASSTKTGTGDHHF. The CDR3 region has the DNA TGTGCCAGCAGTACCAAAACCGGGACAGGGGATCACCACTTT. The chain recombines TRBV28 with TRBJ1-6; TRBD1 matches at 10 bases. The CDR3 covers 14 residues. CDR1 is MDHEN, CDR2 SYDVKM, per germline. Trimming at V came to 5 bases and at J to 18 bases, leaving 13 bases not matched to a gene.

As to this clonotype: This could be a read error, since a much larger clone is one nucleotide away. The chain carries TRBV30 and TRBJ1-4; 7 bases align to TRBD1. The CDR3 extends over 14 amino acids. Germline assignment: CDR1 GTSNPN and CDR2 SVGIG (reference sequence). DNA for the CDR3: TGTGCCTGGAGTGCCAGGGGGGAAAATGAAAGACTGTTTTTT. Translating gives CAWSARGENERLFF.